The clone carrying this TCR beta chain has more than one count but fewer than ten. Its antigen is unknown. This record comes from a study of CD8+ T cells in alopecia areata. Reverse transcribed after extraction, RNA yielded cDNA as the sequencing template. Only in-frame clones appear in the TCRdb table, and some are missing; sequencing was by immunoSEQ multiplex PCR. The repertoire includes approximately 210,000 clones, 60% of them detected once, and 0.95% to 1.1% sits in the top ten. The treatment is: oral pan-JAK inhibitor, 5-10 mg twice daily. V gave up 3 bases and J gave up 10 bases, with 13 bases separating them. This CDR3 contains 14 residues. The germline V gene has CDR1 KGHSH and CDR2 LQKENI. Study-wide results and caveats: Possibly because of HLA-related factors, TCR sharing was less clear across patients than in mice. Lesional scalp, notably in alopecia totalis/universalis, had clonality above that of normal scalp. One nonresponder makes the tie between baseline CD8+ expansion and response uncertain.

The receptor was isolated from a human donor with alopecia areata. The material was CD4+ T cells sorted from blood, obtained at week 24, from a patient treated with tofacitinib. The chain carries TRBV18 and TRBJ1-6; D is possibly TRBD1 (5 bases). The CDR3 bases are TGTGCCAGCTCACCTACGGACTGGGGCTCACCCCTCCACTTT. Translation gives CASSPTDWGSPLHF.